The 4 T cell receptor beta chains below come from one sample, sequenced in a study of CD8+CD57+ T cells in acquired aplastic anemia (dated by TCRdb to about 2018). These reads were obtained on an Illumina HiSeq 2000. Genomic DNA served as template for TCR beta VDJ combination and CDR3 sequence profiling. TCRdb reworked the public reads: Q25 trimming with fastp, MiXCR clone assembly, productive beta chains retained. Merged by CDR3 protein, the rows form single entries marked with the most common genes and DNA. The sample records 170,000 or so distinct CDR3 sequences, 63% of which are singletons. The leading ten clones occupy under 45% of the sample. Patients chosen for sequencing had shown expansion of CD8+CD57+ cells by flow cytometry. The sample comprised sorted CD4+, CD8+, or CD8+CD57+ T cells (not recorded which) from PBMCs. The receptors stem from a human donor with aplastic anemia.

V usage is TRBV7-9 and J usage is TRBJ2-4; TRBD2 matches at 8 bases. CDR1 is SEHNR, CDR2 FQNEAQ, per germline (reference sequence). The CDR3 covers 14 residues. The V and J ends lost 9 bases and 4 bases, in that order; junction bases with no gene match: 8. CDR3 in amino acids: CASSQSGRKNIQYF. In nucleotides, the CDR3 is TGTGCCAGTAGCCAAAGCGGGAGAAAAAACATTCAGTACTTC.

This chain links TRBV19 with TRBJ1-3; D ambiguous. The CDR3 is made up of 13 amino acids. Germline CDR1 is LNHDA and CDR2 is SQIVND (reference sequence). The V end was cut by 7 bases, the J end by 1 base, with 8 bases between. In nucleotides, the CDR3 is TGTGCCAGTAAGGAATGGTCTGGAAACACCATATATTTT. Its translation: CASKEWSGNTIYF. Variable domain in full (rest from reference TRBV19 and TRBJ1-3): DGGITQSPKYLFRKEGQNVTLSCEQNLNHDAMYWYRQDPGQGLRLIYYSQIVNDFQKGDIAEGYSVSREKKESFPLTVTSAQKNPTAFYLCASKEWSGNTIYFGEGSWLTVV.

The CDR3 DNA sequence: TGTGCCAGCAGTGTGGGGCTAGAGACCCAGTACTTC. This gives the protein CASSVGLETQYF. The rearrangement joins TRBV25-1 to TRBJ2-5, with D tentatively TRBD1 (5 bases). Trimming removed 4 bases at V and 4 bases at J, with 7 bases between. The CDR3 is made up of 12 amino acids. CDR1 is MGHDK, CDR2 SYGVNS, per germline.

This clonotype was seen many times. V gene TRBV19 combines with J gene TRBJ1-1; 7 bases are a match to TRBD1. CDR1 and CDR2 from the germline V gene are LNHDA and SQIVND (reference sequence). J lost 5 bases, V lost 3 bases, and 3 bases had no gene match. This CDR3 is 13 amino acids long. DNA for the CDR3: TGTGCCAGTAGTATCAGGGGGGGAACTGAAGCTTTCTTT. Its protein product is CASSIRGGTEAFF.